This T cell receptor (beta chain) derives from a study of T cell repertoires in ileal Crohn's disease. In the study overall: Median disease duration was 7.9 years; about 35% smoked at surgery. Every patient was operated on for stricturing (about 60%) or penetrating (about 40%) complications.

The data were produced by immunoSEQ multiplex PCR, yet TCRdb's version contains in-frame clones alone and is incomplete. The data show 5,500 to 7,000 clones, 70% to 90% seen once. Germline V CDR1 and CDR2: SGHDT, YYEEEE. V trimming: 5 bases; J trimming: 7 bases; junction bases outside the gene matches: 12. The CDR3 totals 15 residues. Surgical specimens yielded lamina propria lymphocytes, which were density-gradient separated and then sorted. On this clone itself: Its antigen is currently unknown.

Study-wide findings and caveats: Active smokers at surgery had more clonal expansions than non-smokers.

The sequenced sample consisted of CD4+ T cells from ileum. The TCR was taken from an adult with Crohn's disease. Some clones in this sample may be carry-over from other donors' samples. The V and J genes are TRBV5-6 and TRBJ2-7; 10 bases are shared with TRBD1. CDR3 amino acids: CASSLDRGLPGEQYF. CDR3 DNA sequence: TGTGCCAGCAGTCTAGACAGGGGGCTTCCAGGGGAGCAGTACTTC.